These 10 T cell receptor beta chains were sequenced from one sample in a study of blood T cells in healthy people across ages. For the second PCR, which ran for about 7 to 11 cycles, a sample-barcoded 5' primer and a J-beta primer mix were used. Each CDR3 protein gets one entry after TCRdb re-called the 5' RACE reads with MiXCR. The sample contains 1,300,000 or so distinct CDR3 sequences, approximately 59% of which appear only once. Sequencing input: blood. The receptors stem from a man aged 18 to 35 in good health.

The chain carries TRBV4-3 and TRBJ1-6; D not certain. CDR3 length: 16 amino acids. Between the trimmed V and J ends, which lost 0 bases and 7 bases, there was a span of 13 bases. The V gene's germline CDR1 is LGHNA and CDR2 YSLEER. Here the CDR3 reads CASSQDPGGINSPLHF. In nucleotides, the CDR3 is TGCGCCAGCAGCCAAGATCCTGGAGGGATAAATTCACCCCTCCACTTT.

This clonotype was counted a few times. The CDR3 sequence: CSARDWGGRNEQFF. The CDR3 DNA is TGCAGTGCTAGAGATTGGGGAGGGAGGAATGAGCAGTTCTTC. This chain links TRBV20-1 with TRBJ2-1; 7 positions agree with TRBD2. J was trimmed by 7 bases and V by 0 bases; bases with no gene match: 6. Germline lookup yields CDR1 DFQATT and CDR2 SNEGSKA (reference sequence). The CDR3 sequence is 14 residues long.

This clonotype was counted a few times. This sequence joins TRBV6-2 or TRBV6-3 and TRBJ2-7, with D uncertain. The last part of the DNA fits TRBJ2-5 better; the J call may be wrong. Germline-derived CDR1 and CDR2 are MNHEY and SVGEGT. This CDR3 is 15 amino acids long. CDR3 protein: CASSRPRNTRGTQYF. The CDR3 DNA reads TGTGCCAGCAGTCGGCCCCGAAACACAAGAGGGACCCAGTACTTC.

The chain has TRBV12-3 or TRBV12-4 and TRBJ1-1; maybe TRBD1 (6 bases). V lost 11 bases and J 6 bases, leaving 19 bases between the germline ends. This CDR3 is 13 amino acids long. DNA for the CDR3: TGTGCCGGAAGACAGGCGCCGGACCCTGAAGCTTTCTTT. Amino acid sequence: CAGRQAPDPEAFF.

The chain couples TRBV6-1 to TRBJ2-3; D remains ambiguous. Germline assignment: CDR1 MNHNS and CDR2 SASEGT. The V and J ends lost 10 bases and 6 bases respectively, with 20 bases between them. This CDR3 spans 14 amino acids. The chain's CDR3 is CATARPPEADTQYF. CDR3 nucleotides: TGTGCCACAGCCCGGCCCCCCGAGGCCGATACGCAGTATTTT.

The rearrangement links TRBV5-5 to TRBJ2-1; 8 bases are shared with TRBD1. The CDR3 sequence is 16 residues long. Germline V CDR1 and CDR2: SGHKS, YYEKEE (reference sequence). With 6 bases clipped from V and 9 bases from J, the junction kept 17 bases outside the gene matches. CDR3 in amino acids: CASTQGPGGGLTEQFF. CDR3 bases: TGTGCCAGCACCCAGGGACCAGGGGGCGGTTTGACTGAGCAGTTCTTC.

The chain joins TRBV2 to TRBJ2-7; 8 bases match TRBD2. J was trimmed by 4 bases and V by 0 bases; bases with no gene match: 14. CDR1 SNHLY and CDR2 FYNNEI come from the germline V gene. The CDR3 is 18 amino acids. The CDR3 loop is CASSEALRNRAGAYEQYF. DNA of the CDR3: TGTGCCAGCAGTGAAGCGCTTCGGAATCGAGCGGGAGCTTACGAGCAGTACTTC.

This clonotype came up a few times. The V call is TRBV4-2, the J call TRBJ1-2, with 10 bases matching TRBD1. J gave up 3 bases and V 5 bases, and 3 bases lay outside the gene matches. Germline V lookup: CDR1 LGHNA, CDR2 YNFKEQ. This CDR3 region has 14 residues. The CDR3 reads CASSRGQGDYGYTF. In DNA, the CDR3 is TGTGCCAGCAGCAGAGGACAGGGGGACTATGGCTACACCTTC.

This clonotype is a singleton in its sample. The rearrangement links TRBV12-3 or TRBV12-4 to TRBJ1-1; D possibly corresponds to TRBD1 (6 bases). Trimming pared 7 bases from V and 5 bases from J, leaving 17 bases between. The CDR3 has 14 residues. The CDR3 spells CASTSDSKVTEAFF. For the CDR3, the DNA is TGTGCCAGCACTTCGGACAGCAAGGTTACTGAAGCTTTCTTT.

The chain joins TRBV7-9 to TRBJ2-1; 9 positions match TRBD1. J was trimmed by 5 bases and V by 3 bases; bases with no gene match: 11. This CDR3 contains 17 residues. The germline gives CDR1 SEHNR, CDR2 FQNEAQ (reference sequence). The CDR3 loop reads CASSLSPGTGMDNEQFF. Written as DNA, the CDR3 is TGTGCCAGCAGCTTGTCCCCCGGGACAGGGATGGACAATGAGCAGTTCTTC.